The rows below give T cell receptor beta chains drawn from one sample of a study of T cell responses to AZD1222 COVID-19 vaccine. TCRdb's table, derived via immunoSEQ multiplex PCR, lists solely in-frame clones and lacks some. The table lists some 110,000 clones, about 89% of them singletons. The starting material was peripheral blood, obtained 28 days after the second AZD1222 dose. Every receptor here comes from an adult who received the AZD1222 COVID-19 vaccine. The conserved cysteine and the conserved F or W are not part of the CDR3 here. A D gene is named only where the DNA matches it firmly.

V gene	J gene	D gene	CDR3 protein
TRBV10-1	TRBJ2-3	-	ASSGSTDTQY
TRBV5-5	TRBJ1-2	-	ASSLGGSGVIYGYT
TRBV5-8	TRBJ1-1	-	ASSSWTVNTEAF
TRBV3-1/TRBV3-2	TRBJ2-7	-	ASSSYYEQY
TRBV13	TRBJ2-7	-	ASSPEIGGAPTYEQY
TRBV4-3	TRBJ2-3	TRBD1	ASSQMDRGTDTQY
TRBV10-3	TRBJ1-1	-	AISESDVGAFTEAF
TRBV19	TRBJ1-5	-	ASSRLKRGVGISNQPQH
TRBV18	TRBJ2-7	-	ASSPAGVYEQY
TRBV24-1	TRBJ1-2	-	ATSDGSTYGYT
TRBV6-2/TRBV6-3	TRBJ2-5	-	ASSSQGRSQETQY
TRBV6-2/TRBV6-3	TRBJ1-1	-	ASSYSGQPNTEAF
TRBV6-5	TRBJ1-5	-	ASRPGHRHNQPQH
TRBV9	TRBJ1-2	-	ASSEIGFGYT
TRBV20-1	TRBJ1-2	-	SASRAGQRYT
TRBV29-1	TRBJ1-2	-	SAGGEDGYT
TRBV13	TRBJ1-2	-	ASSSIGVGAGDVTDGYT
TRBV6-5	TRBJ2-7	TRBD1	ASTPRDSYEQY
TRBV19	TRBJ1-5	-	ASRDTRYSNQPQH
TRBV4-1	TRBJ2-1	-	ASSPPGRGYNEQF
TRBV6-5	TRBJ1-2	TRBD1	ATFDRAPAYGYT
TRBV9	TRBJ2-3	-	ASSATWQAFTDTQY
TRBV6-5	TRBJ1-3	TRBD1	ASSYSDRGTGNTIY
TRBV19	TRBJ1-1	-	ASSIRGVGSMNTEAF
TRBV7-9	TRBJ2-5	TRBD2	ASRGGTAIETQY
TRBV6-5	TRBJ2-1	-	ASRDTRNEQF
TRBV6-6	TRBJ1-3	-	ASSYRTVISGNTIY
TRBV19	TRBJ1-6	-	ASSIAVQGFGSPLH
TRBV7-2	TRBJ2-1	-	ASSLVVGLGGEQF
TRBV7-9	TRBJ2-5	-	ASSPYEETQY
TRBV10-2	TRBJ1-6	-	ASSPYNSPLH
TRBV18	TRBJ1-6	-	ASSPNSGANNSPLH
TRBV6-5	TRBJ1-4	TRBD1	ASSYTGGTNEKLF
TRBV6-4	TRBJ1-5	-	ASSVEYNQPQH
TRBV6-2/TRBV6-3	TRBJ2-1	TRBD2	ASSNLAGVGQF
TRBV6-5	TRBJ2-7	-	ASQPTDSYEQY
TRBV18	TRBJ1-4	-	ASSPQGGGNEKLF
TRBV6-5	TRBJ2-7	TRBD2	ASSMTSGTYEQY
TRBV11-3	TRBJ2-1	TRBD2	ASSLDLYSGRALYNEQF
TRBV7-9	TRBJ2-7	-	ASSSRGGEYEQY
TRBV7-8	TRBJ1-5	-	ASSLAWQGGNQPQH
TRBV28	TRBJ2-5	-	ASSSMGVETQY
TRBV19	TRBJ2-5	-	ASSRDHLQETQY